The present T cell receptor (beta chain) was sequenced within a study of blood T cell repertoires in COVID-19. At the level of the study: Samples representing acute and convalescent COVID-19 were sourced from the United States, Italy and Spain. In each case, the material was cDNA or gDNA derived from T cells, B-cell-depleted T cells, or PBMCs.

Method: immunoSEQ multiplex PCR; TCRdb's copy keeps in-frame clones and lacks some. The sample records about 42,000 clones, 70% to 90% being singletons. This clone was seen a single time. Input material: peripheral blood. The clonotype comes from a human donor in a cohort sampled during active COVID-19.

In DNA, the CDR3 is TGCGCCAGCAGCACCGGGACACAGGTTGTCGAAAAACTGTTTTTT. Its protein product is CASSTGTQVVEKLFF. The V and J genes are TRBV4-3 and TRBJ1-4; maybe TRBD1 (6 bases). CDR1 and CDR2 from the germline V gene are LGHNA and YSLEER. There are 15 residues in the CDR3. Trimming cost V 5 bases and J 8 bases, with 18 bases left between them.